The sequence of this T cell receptor (beta chain) was determined in a study of T cell clones after liver transplantation. Study-level information: HCV positivity affected three of eight recipients; the rest lacked autoimmune or viral indications. Subjects received no induction therapy and standard immunosuppression until randomization at 12-24 months post-transplant.

The germline CDR1 and CDR2 sequences are MNHEY and SVGAGI. The CDR3 runs 14 residues. Between the trimmed V and J ends, which lost 7 bases and 7 bases, there was a span of 19 bases. Here immunoSEQ multiplex PCR was the method, and the copy in TCRdb shows in-frame clones only, minus some. The table shows tens of thousands of clones, with about 70% occurring only once. Unstimulated PBMCs were sorted into CD3+CD4+ and CD3+CD8+ populations. Material: CD4+ T cells from blood, obtained at the 22-month timepoint. The receptor was derived from a human patient who received a liver transplant. Some T cells may be provided by the graft donor. The chain combines TRBV6-5 with TRBJ1-2; unclear D gene. As DNA, the CDR3 is TGTGCCAGCAACCCCGGCAGTATGGCCCGTGGCTACACCTTC. It encodes CASNPGSMARGYTF.